Following are 24 T cell receptor beta chains from one sample sequenced in a study of blood T cell repertoires in COVID-19. Produced via immunoSEQ multiplex PCR; TCRdb's table is partial and in-frame only. This table has approximately 250,000 clones, approximately 86% appearing once. The specimen sequenced was peripheral blood. These receptors all stem from a man aged 25-45 years with active or convalescent COVID-19.

This chain uses TRBV4-2 with TRBJ2-1; 10 bases are shared with TRBD2. The CDR3 loop spans 16 amino acids. Germline V lookup: CDR1 LGHNA, CDR2 YNFKEQ. Trimming removed 1 base from V and 11 bases from J; junction bases left unmatched: 11. The CDR3 DNA is TGTGCCAGCAGCCAAGGTTTAGCGGGGGGAGGAAGGCAGCAGTTCTTC. Translated, it gives CASSQGLAGGGRQQFF.

CDR3 DNA: TGTGCCAGTAGTATGTCTTTTCCGGGGGAGTCTAGCTCCTACGAGCAGTACTTC. As protein: CASSMSFPGESSSYEQYF. V is TRBV19 and J is TRBJ2-7; a possible D gene is TRBD2 (6 bases). There are 18 residues in the CDR3. The germline V gene encodes CDR1 LNHDA and CDR2 SQIVND (reference sequence). V lost 3 bases and J 0 bases, leaving 21 bases between the germline ends.

V and J are TRBV27 and TRBJ2-1; 7 bases are a match to TRBD2. J was trimmed by 6 bases and V by 5 bases; bases with no gene match: 19. The germline V gene has CDR1 MNHEY and CDR2 SMNVEV (reference sequence). The CDR3 consists of 18 residues. The CDR3 DNA follows: TGTGCCAGCAGTCTCCGCGCTCGCTCTGGGGGGGGGTTCAATGAGCAGTTCTTC. It encodes CASSLRARSGGGFNEQFF.

This rearrangement joins TRBV7-2 to TRBJ2-7, with 9 bases identical to TRBD2. Germline V gene lookup returns CDR1 SGHTA and CDR2 FQGNSA. This CDR3 is built from 15 residues. V was clipped by 0 bases and J by 3 bases; unmatched bases: 3. The CDR3 protein is CASSLAERGVYEQYF. The CDR3 region has the DNA TGTGCCAGCAGCTTAGCGGAGCGGGGGGTCTACGAGCAGTACTTC.

This chain's CDR3 is CASSSLGNEGSGNTIYF. The CDR3 DNA reads TGTGCCAGCAGCTCCCTGGGTAACGAGGGCTCTGGAAACACCATATATTTT. The chain recombines TRBV5-7 with TRBJ1-3, with unresolved D. TRBV5-7 has ORF status, its function being uncertain. V was clipped by 3 bases and J by 0 bases, with 16 bases between them. The CDR3 totals 17 residues.

J is TRBJ1-1 and V is TRBV6-5; D gene unclear. V was pared by 11 bases and J by 0 bases, with 13 bases between. Germline-derived CDR1 and CDR2 are MNHEY and SVGAGI. The CDR3 is 13 residues long. CDR3 region: CAVSSFLNTEAFF. In nucleotides, the CDR3 is TGTGCCGTGTCCTCCTTTCTGAACACTGAAGCTTTCTTT.

In DNA form, the CDR3 reads TGTGCCAGTAGTACCATACACGGGGGGCTTAGGAATCAGCCCCAGCATTTT. Translating it yields CASSTIHGGLRNQPQHF. The rearrangement links TRBV19 to TRBJ1-5; a possible D gene is TRBD1 (6 bases). Trimming cost V 4 bases and J 4 bases, with 20 bases left between them. CDR3 length: 17 amino acids. Germline CDR1 LNHDA, CDR2 SQIVND (reference sequence). Complete variable domain (other parts from reference TRBV19 and TRBJ1-5): DGGITQSPKYLFRKEGQNVTLSCEQNLNHDAMYWYRQDPGQGLRLIYYSQIVNDFQKGDIAEGYSVSREKKESFPLTVTSAQKNPTAFYLCASSTIHGGLRNQPQHFGDGTRLSIL.

This clone occurred once. This sequence joins TRBV9 and TRBJ1-6; D might be TRBD1 (6 bases). Per the germline V gene, CDR1 is SGDLS and CDR2 is YYNGEE. V was trimmed by 0 bases and J by 7 bases, leaving 8 bases between them. This CDR3 has 14 amino acids. CDR3 loop: CASSVEGQNSPLHF. DNA of the CDR3: TGTGCCAGCAGCGTAGAGGGACAAAATTCACCCCTCCACTTT.

This chain joins TRBV10-1 and TRBJ2-3; 8 bases agree with TRBD1. Germline V CDR1 and CDR2: WNHNN, SYGVQD (reference sequence). CDR3 length equals 16 residues. After removal of 0 bases from V and 2 bases from J, the junction contained 4 bases not matched to a gene. CDR3 region: CASSESGTGSTDTQYF. In nucleotides, the CDR3 is TGCGCCAGCAGTGAGTCTGGGACAGGCTCCACAGATACGCAGTATTTT.

The J gene is TRBJ2-3, the V gene TRBV18, with TRBD2 identical over 7 bases. Per the germline V gene, CDR1 is KGHSH and CDR2 is LQKENI. V shed 6 bases and J 4 bases; nucleotides not matched to a gene: 13. This CDR3 has 16 amino acids. The CDR3 nucleotides are TGTGCCAGCTCCCCCCTGTCTGGGGACTACTCAGATACGCAGTATTTT. Translating gives CASSPLSGDYSDTQYF.

The gene calls are TRBV10-2 and TRBJ2-1; D is perhaps TRBD1 (5 bases). The ends were cut back, 6 bases at V and 4 bases at J, with 7 bases in the middle. The CDR3 has 12 residues. Per germline, CDR1 WSHSY and CDR2 SAAADI. The CDR3 DNA reads as TGCGCCAGCAGAGACAGATACAATGAGCAGTTCTTC. Translating it yields CASRDRYNEQFF.

The chain carries TRBV12-3 or TRBV12-4 and TRBJ2-7; D remains unclear. V dropped 6 bases and J dropped 4 bases, with 10 bases sitting between them. The CDR3 is made up of 12 amino acids. The CDR3, as DNA: TGTGCCAGCAGCCTGACTGGATACGAGCAGTACTTC. It translates to CASSLTGYEQYF.

The chain couples TRBV4-1 to TRBJ2-1; 7 bases line up with TRBD1. There are 15 residues in the CDR3. Germline CDR1 reads MGHRA; CDR2 reads YSYEKL. The ends lost 0 bases at V and 9 bases at J; junction bases unmatched: 8. CDR3 amino acids: CASSQEVTGESEQFF. CDR3 coding DNA: TGCGCCAGCAGCCAAGAGGTCACAGGGGAATCTGAGCAGTTCTTC.

A word on this clone: The same CDR3 can be traced to other DNA sequences in this sample. The CDR3 spells CASSFSSNQPQHF. CDR3 DNA: TGTGCCAGCAGTTTCTCTAGCAATCAGCCCCAGCATTTT. This chain connects TRBV27 to TRBJ1-5; no clear D gene. With 3 bases removed from V and 0 bases from J, the gap between germline ends came to 3 bases. The germline V gene has CDR1 MNHEY and CDR2 SMNVEV (reference sequence). CDR3 length: 13 residues.

The chain carries TRBV30 and TRBJ1-3, with D unresolved. This CDR3 has 13 amino acids. Germline V gene sequence: CDR1 GTSNPN, CDR2 SVGIG (reference sequence). V lost 2 bases and J 1 base, leaving 6 bases between the germline ends. The CDR3 protein is CAWSRSSGNTIYF. The CDR3 DNA sequence: TGTGCCTGGAGTCGGAGTTCTGGAAACACCATATATTTT.

The chain employs TRBV5-1 and TRBJ2-7; D perhaps matches TRBD2 (5 bases). Germline CDR1 reads SGHRS; CDR2 reads YFSETQ. The germline V and J ends were trimmed by 2 bases and 1 base, with 10 bases remaining between them. This CDR3 comprises 14 residues. The CDR3 region has the DNA TGCGCCAGCAGCTTTCCGGGGAAGTCCTACGAGCAGTACTTC. Its protein is CASSFPGKSYEQYF.

The chain recombines TRBV5-8 with TRBJ2-2, with 7 bases lining up with TRBD1. The junction had 8 bases not matched to a gene; V was cut back by 0 bases and J by 3 bases. The CDR3 contains 17 residues. The germline V gene has CDR1 SGHTS and CDR2 YDEGEE. The CDR3 loop reads CASSLAVGGAYTGELFF. The CDR3 nucleotides read TGTGCCAGCAGCTTGGCAGTAGGGGGCGCATACACCGGGGAGCTGTTTTTT.

V usage is TRBV5-6 and J usage is TRBJ2-1; 7 bases are a match to TRBD2. In germline, CDR1 is SGHDT, CDR2 YYEEEE. Trimming at V came to 6 bases and at J to 4 bases, leaving 4 bases not matched to a gene. CDR3 length: 13 residues. The CDR3 is CASITGGYNEQFF. CDR3 coding DNA: TGTGCCAGCATCACCGGGGGGTACAATGAGCAGTTCTTC.

The chain combines TRBV6-5 with TRBJ1-6; TRBD1 is a possible D gene (6 bases). This CDR3 is built from 15 residues. Germline values: CDR1 MNHEY, CDR2 SVGAGI. Trimming shortened V by 5 bases and J by 7 bases, and 15 bases separated the two germline ends. CDR3 sequence reads: CASSTGSPINSPLHF. The CDR3 nucleotides are TGTGCCAGCAGTACAGGGTCCCCGATAAATTCACCCCTCCACTTT.

CDR3 DNA sequence: TGTGCCAGCAGTGATCGGGGTGGCACTGAAGCTTTCTTT. Amino acid sequence: CASSDRGGTEAFF. This sequence joins TRBV2 and TRBJ1-1; D is ambiguous. The ends were cut back, 3 bases at V and 4 bases at J, with 9 bases in the middle. The CDR3 spans 13 residues. The V gene's germline CDR1 is SNHLY and CDR2 FYNNEI.

The rearrangement uses TRBV6-2 or TRBV6-3 and TRBJ2-7, with TRBD2 matching over 10 bases. This CDR3 region has 19 residues. Trimming removed 0 bases from V and 3 bases from J; junction bases left unmatched: 14. Per the germline V gene, CDR1 is MNHEY and CDR2 is SVGEGT. CDR3 nucleotide sequence: TGTGCCAGCAGTTACTCAGACCTCCTAAAGCGGGGGGGCGTCTACGAGCAGTACTTC. This gives the protein CASSYSDLLKRGGVYEQYF.

This chain connects TRBV12-5 to TRBJ1-2; unclear D gene. Germline loops: CDR1 LGHNT, CDR2 FRNRAP. V gave up 2 bases and J gave up 4 bases, with 23 bases separating them. The CDR3 is 18 amino acids. CDR3 coding DNA: TGTGCTAGTGGTTTGACGCCGTTGGTGGCGCCTTGGAGCTATGGCTACACCTTC. Its translation is CASGLTPLVAPWSYGYTF.

The chain couples TRBV27 to TRBJ2-6; D possibly corresponds to TRBD2 (6 bases). The V and J ends lost 2 bases and 0 bases respectively, with 20 bases between them. Germline V gene data show CDR1 as MNHEY and CDR2 as SMNVEV (reference sequence). The CDR3 is made up of 20 amino acids. CDR3: CASSLLLLGTGSSGANVLTF. The CDR3 DNA reads TGTGCCAGCAGTTTACTCCTTCTAGGGACCGGGAGCTCTGGGGCCAACGTCCTGACTTTC.

This chain links TRBV10-3 with TRBJ1-1; 11 nucleotides match TRBD1. Germline CDR1 reads ENHRY; CDR2 reads SYGVKD. Trimming at V came to 2 bases and at J to 11 bases, leaving 4 bases not matched to a gene. This CDR3 is 13 amino acids long. The CDR3 loop reads CAISEGQGAQAFF. DNA for the CDR3: TGTGCCATCAGTGAGGGACAGGGGGCGCAGGCTTTCTTT.